This TCR beta chain was identified in a study of blood T cell repertoires in COVID-19. Study-level information: From the United States, Italy and Spain came samples of acute and convalescent COVID-19. In each case, the material was cDNA or gDNA derived from T cells, B-cell-depleted T cells, or PBMCs.

Trimming removed 1 base from V and 0 bases from J, with 6 bases in between. Per the germline V gene, CDR1 is LNHDA and CDR2 is SQIVND (reference sequence). This CDR3 region has 14 residues. In the original workflow: It was from reference gene primer amplification that nucleated cell counts were estimated. Assay used: immunoSEQ multiplex PCR; TCRdb lists only in-frame clones, some missing. That table supplies the V and J calls and clone size; D and trimming were determined from the DNA. The profile shows more than 130,000 clones, approximately 80% of them singletons. The rearrangement links TRBV19 to TRBJ1-2; TRBD1 is a possible D gene (5 bases). This clonotype was obtained from a human donor in a cohort sampled during active COVID-19. Sequencing was performed on peripheral blood. CDR3 residues: CASSIGRANYGYTF. The CDR3 DNA sequence: TGTGCCAGTAGTATAGGCAGGGCTAACTATGGCTACACCTTC. Full variable domain (missing parts from reference TRBV19 and TRBJ1-2): DGGITQSPKYLFRKEGQNVTLSCEQNLNHDAMYWYRQDPGQGLRLIYYSQIVNDFQKGDIAEGYSVSREKKESFPLTVTSAQKNPTAFYLCASSIGRANYGYTFGSGTRLTVV.